These 8 T cell receptor beta chains were sequenced from one sample in a study of blood T cells in healthy people across ages. For the second PCR, which ran for roughly 6 to 12 cycles, a sample-barcoded 5' primer and a J-beta primer mix were used. TCRdb called the 5' RACE reads again in MiXCR, with one record for every CDR3 protein. The repertoire holds over 600,000 distinct CDR3 sequences, about 56% seen once, with approximately 24% in the top ten. Sequenced: blood. All receptors derive from a man in his forties or fifties in good health.

The chain links TRBV20-1 to TRBJ1-5, with a weak D call TRBD1 (5 bases). CDR3 length: 15 residues. Germline CDR1 is DFQATT and CDR2 is SNEGSKA (reference sequence). Deletions cut 0 bases from V and 5 bases from J, with 14 bases between. CDR3 coding DNA: TGCAGTGCTAGAGATATCAGGGAAGGGTATCAGCCCCAGCATTTT. Its translation is CSARDIREGYQPQHF.

V usage is TRBV29-1 and J usage is TRBJ2-2, with 9 bases fitting TRBD2. With 5 bases clipped from V and 2 bases from J, the junction kept 0 bases outside the gene matches. From germline, CDR1 is SQVTM and CDR2 ANQGSEA. CDR3 length: 13 amino acids. Written as DNA, the CDR3 is TGCAGCGTTCTAGCGGGAAACACCGGGGAGCTGTTTTTT. Its translation is CSVLAGNTGELFF.

The V call is TRBV29-1, the J call TRBJ2-1, with TRBD2 identical over 13 bases. The DNA end is more similar to TRBJ2-7, so the J call may be wrong. The CDR3 is made up of 15 amino acids. Looked up from germline, CDR1 is SQVTM and CDR2 is ANQGSEA. The CDR3 sequence: CSGRTSGSPYNEQYF. The DNA of the CDR3 is TGCAGCGGACGGACTAGCGGGAGCCCCTACAATGAGCAGTACTTC.

The genes are TRBV15 and TRBJ2-1; TRBD2 agrees at 10 bases. CDR3 length: 20 amino acids. Trimming at V came to 0 bases and at J to 1 base, leaving 12 bases not matched to a gene. Germline CDR1 is LNHNV and CDR2 is YYDKDF (reference sequence). As DNA, the CDR3 is TGTGCCACCAGCAGAGATAGACTAGCGGGTGTTTTTTTGTCCTACAATGAGCAGTTCTTC. Its translation: CATSRDRLAGVFLSYNEQFF.

This chain links TRBV28 with TRBJ1-2; D gene ambiguous. Germline V gene sequence: CDR1 MDHEN, CDR2 SYDVKM. Deletions cut 6 bases from V and 6 bases from J, with 11 bases between. This CDR3 comprises 12 residues. The CDR3 DNA reads TGTGCCAGCAGGGCTTCTTTCAATGGCTACACCTTC. It codes for CASRASFNGYTF.

V is TRBV5-1 and J is TRBJ2-5, with TRBD2 identical over 9 bases. V was pared by 0 bases and J by 3 bases, with 3 bases of the junction left unmatched. The CDR3 consists of 15 residues. Per the germline V gene, CDR1 is SGHRS and CDR2 is YFSETQ. The CDR3 region has the DNA TGCGCCAGCAGCTTGGGGGTAGCGGGGGAAGAGACCCAGTACTTC. This encodes CASSLGVAGEETQYF.

This chain joins TRBV28 and TRBJ2-4; D gene uncertain. The DNA end is more similar to TRBJ2-7, so the J call may be wrong. CDR3 length equals 13 residues. Germline CDR1 is MDHEN and CDR2 is SYDVKM. CDR3 region: CASDGSVSYEQYF. The CDR3 DNA reads TGTGCCAGTGACGGGTCTGTCTCCTACGAGCAGTACTTC.

This clonotype appeared a few times. The chain is built from TRBV9 and TRBJ2-7, with D possibly TRBD1 on 6 matching bases. V lost 4 bases and J 0 bases, leaving 14 bases between the germline ends. This CDR3 is built from 15 residues. Germline assignment: CDR1 SGDLS and CDR2 YYNGEE. DNA of the CDR3: TGTGCCAGCAGCTCAGGGGTATATGCCTCCTACGAGCAGTACTTC. Translated: CASSSGVYASYEQYF.